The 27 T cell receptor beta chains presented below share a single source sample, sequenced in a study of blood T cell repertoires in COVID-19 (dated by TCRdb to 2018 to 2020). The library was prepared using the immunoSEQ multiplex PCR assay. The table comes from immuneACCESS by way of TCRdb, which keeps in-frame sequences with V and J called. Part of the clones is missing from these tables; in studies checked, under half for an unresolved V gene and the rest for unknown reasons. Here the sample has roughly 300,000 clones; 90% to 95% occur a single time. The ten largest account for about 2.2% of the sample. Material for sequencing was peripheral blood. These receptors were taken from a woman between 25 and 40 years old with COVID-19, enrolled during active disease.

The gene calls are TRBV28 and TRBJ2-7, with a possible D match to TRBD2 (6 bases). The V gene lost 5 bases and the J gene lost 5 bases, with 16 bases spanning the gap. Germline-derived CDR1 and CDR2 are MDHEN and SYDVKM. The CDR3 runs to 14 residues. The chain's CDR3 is CASSLGRDGNEQYF. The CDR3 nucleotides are TGTGCCAGCAGTCTCGGGCGGGATGGGAACGAGCAGTACTTC.

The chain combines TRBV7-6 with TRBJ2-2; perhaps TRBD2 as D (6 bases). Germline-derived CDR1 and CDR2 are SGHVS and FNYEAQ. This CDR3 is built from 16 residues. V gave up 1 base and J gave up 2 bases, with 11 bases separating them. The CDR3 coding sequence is TGTGCCAGCAGCTTAGAAATAGCGGTAAACACCGGGGAGCTGTTTTTT. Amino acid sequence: CASSLEIAVNTGELFF.

In DNA, the CDR3 is TGTGCCAGCAGCCCTGGGGCTAGCGGGAACCCCGAGCAGTACTTC. This codes for CASSPGASGNPEQYF. The chain is built from TRBV16 and TRBJ2-7; 9 nucleotides line up with TRBD2. J was trimmed by 6 bases and V by 4 bases; bases with no gene match: 10. Germline V gene sequence: CDR1 KGHSY, CDR2 FQNENV. CDR3 length equals 15 residues.

The CDR3 loop reads CASRPGTSTFSSGNTIYF. The CDR3, as DNA: TGTGCCAGCAGGCCTGGGACATCGACTTTTAGCTCTGGAAACACCATATATTTT. V is TRBV28 and J is TRBJ1-3; D may be TRBD1 (6 bases). Trimming stripped 6 bases from V and 0 bases from J, with 21 bases between. Germline V gives CDR1 MDHEN, CDR2 SYDVKM. The CDR3 extends over 18 amino acids.

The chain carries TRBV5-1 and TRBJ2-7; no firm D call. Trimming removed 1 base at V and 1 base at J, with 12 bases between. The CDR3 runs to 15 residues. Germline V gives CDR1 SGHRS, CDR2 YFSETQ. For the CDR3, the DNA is TGCGCCAGCAGCTTGTTACTCGAGGCGTCCTACGAGCAGTACTTC. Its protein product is CASSLLLEASYEQYF.

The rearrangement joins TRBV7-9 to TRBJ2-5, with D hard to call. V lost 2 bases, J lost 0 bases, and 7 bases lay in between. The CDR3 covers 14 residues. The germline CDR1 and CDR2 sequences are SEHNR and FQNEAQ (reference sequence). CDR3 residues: CASSLSSYQETQYF. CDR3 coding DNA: TGTGCCAGCAGCTTATCCAGTTACCAAGAGACCCAGTACTTC.

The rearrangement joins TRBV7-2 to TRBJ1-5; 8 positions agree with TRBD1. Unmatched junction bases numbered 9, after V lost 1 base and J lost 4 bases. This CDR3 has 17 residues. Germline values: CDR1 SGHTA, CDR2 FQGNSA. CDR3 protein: CASSLVGQATINQPQHF. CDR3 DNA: TGTGCCAGCAGCTTAGTGGGACAGGCGACGATTAATCAGCCCCAGCATTTT.

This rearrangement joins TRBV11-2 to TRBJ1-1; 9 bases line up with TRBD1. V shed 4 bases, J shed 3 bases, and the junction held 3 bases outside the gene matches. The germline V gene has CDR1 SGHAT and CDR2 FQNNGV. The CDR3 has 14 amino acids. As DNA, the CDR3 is TGTGCCAGCAGCTGGACAGGGGCGGACACTGAAGCTTTCTTT. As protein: CASSWTGADTEAFF.

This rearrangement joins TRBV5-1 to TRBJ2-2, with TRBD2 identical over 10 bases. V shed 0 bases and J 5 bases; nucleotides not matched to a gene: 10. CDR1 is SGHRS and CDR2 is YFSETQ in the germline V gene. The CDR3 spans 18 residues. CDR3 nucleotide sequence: TGCGCCAGCAGCTTGGGGAGGGGACTAGCGACGGGGACCGGGGAGCTGTTTTTT. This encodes CASSLGRGLATGTGELFF.

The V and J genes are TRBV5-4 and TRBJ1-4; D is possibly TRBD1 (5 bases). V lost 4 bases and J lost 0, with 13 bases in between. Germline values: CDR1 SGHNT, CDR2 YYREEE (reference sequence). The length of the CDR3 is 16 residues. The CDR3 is CASSQDPGATNEKLFF. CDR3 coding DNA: TGTGCCAGCAGCCAGGACCCGGGGGCAACTAATGAAAAACTGTTTTTT. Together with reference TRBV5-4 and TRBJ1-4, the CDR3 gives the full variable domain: ETGVTQSPTHLIKTRGQQVTLRCSSQSGHNTVSWYQQALGQGPQFIFQYYREEENGRGNFPPRFSGLQFPNYSSELNVNALELDDSALYLCASSQDPGATNEKLFFGSGTQLSVL.

In DNA form, the CDR3 reads TGTGCCTGGATGGCGGTGAGTGAGCAGTACTTC. Translation: CAWMAVSEQYF. V gene TRBV30 combines with J gene TRBJ2-7; D uncertain. The CDR3 length is 11 residues. V shed 4 bases and J shed 7 bases, with 11 bases lying between them. CDR1 and CDR2 from the germline V gene are GTSNPN and SVGIG (reference sequence).

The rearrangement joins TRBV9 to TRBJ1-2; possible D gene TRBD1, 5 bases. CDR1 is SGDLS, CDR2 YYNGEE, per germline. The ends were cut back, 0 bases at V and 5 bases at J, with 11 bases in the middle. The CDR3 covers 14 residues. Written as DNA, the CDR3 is TGTGCCAGCAGCGTAGTAGGAGGGGATTATGGCTACACCTTC. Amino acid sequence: CASSVVGGDYGYTF.

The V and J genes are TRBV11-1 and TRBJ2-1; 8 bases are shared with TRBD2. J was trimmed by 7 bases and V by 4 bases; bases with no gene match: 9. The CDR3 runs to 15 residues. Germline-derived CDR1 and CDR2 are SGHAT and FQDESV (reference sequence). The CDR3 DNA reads TGTGCCAGCAGCTCCGGACTAGCAGTAGGGAATGAGCAGTTCTTC. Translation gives CASSSGLAVGNEQFF.

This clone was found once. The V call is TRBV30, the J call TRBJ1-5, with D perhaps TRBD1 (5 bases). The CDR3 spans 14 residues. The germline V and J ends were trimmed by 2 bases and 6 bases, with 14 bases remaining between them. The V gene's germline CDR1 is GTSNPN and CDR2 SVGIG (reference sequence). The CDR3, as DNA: TGTGCCTGGAGTCCGGGACTACAGATTCAGCCCCAGCATTTT. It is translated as CAWSPGLQIQPQHF.

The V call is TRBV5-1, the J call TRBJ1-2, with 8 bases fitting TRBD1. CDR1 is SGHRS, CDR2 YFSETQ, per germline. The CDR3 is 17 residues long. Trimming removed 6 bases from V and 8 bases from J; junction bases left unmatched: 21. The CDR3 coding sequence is TGCGCCAGCAACGAAAACGCCGGGACAGGAACTTTTCGAGGCTACACCTTC. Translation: CASNENAGTGTFRGYTF.

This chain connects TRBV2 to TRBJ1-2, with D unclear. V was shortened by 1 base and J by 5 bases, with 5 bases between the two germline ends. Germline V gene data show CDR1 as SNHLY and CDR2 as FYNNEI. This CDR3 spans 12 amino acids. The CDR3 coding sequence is TGTGCCAGCAGTGAAGTGACTTATGGCTACACCTTC. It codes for CASSEVTYGYTF. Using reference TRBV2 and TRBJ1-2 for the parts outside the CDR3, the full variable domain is EPEVTQTPSHQVTQMGQEVILRCVPISNHLYFYWYRQILGQKVEFLVSFYNNEISEKSEIFDDQFSVERPDGSNFTLKIRSTKLEDSAMYFCASSEVTYGYTFGSGTRLTVV.

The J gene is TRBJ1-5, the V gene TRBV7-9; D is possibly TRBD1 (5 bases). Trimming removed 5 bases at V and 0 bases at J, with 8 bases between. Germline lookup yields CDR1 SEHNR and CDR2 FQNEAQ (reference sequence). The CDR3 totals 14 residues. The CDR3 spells CASSVDSSNQPQHF. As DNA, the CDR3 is TGTGCCAGCAGCGTAGACAGTAGCAATCAGCCCCAGCATTTT.

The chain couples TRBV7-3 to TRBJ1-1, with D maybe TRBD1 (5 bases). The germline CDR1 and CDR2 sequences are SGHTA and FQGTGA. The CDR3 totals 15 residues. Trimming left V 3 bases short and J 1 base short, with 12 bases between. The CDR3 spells CASSLASGQNTEAFF. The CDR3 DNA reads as TGTGCCAGCAGCTTGGCGTCCGGACAGAACACTGAAGCTTTCTTT. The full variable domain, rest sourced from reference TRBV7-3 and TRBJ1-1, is GAGVSQTPSNKVTEKGKYVELRCDPISGHTALYWYRQSLGQGPEFLIYFQGTGAADDSGLPNDRFFAVRPEGSVSTLKIQRTERGDSAVYLCASSLASGQNTEAFFGQGTRLTVV.

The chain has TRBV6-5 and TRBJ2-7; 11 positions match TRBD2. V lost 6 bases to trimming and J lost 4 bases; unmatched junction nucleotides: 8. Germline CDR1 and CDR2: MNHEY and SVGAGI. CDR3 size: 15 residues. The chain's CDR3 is CASSSSGLAGYEQYF. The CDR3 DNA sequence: TGTGCCAGCAGCTCCTCCGGACTAGCGGGTTACGAGCAGTACTTC.

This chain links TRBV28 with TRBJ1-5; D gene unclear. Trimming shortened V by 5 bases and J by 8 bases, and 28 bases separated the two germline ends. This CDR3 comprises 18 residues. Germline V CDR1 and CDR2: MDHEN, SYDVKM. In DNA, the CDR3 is TGTGCCAGCAGTACCCCCTCCCCGTCCGGTTCTCCCCATAAGCCCCAGCATTTT. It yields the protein CASSTPSPSGSPHKPQHF. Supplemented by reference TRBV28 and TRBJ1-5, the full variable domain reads DVKVTQSSRYLVKRTGEKVFLECVQDMDHENMFWYRQDPGLGLRLIYFSYDVKMKEKGDIPEGYSVSREKKERFSLILESASTNQTSMYLCASSTPSPSGSPHKPQHFGDGTRLSIL.

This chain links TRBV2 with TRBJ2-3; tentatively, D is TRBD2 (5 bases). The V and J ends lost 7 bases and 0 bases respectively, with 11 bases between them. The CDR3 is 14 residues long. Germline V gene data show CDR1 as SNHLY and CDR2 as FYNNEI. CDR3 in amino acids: CASKEGPSTDTQYF. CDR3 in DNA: TGTGCCAGCAAAGAGGGCCCGAGCACAGATACGCAGTATTTT.

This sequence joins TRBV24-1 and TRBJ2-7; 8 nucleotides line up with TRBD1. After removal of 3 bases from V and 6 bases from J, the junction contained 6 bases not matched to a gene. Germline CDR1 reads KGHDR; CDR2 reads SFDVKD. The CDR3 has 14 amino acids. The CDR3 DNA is TGTGCCACCAGTGATACCAGGGGGCCCTCCGAGCAGTACTTC. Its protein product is CATSDTRGPSEQYF.

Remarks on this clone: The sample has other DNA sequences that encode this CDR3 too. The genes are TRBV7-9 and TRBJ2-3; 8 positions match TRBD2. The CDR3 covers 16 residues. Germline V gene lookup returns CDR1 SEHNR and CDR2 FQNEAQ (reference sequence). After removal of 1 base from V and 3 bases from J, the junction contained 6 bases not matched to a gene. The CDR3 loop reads CASSLEPAGVTDTQYF. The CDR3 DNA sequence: TGTGCCAGCAGCTTAGAACCAGCGGGAGTAACAGATACGCAGTATTTT.

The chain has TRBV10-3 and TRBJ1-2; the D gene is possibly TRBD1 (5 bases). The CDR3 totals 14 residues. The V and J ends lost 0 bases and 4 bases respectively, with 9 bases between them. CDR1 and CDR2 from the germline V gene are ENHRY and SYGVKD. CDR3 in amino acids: CAISESGRAYGYTF. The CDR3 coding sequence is TGTGCCATCAGTGAGTCGGGCAGGGCCTATGGCTACACCTTC.

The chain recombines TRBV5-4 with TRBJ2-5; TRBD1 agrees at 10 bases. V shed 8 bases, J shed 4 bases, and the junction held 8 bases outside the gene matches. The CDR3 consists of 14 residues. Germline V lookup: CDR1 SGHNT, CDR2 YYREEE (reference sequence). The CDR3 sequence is CASRGQGKRETQYF. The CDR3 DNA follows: TGTGCCAGTAGGGGACAGGGGAAAAGAGAGACCCAGTACTTC. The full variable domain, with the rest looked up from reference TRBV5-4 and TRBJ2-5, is ETGVTQSPTHLIKTRGQQVTLRCSSQSGHNTVSWYQQALGQGPQFIFQYYREEENGRGNFPPRFSGLQFPNYSSELNVNALELDDSALYLCASRGQGKRETQYFGPGTRLLVL.

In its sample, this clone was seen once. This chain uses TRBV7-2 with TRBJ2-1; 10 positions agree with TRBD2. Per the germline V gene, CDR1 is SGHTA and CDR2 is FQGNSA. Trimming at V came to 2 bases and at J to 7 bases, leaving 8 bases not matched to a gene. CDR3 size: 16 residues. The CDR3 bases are TGTGCCAGCAGCTTATTGTGGGCTAGCGGGAGAAATGAGCAGTTCTTC. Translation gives CASSLLWASGRNEQFF.

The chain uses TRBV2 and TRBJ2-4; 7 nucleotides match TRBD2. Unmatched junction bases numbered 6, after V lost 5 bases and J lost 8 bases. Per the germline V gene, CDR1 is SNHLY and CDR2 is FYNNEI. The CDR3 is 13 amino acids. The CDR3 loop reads CASSRWGRDIQYF. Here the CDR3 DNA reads TGTGCCAGCAGTAGGTGGGGGAGGGACATTCAGTACTTC. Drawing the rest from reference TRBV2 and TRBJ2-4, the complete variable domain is EPEVTQTPSHQVTQMGQEVILRCVPISNHLYFYWYRQILGQKVEFLVSFYNNEISEKSEIFDDQFSVERPDGSNFTLKIRSTKLEDSAMYFCASSRWGRDIQYFGAGTRLSVL.